A single sample is the source of the 23 T cell receptor beta chains below, sequenced in a study of cytomegalovirus exposure and HLA in healthy donors. Sequencing used immunoSEQ multiplex PCR; TCRdb keeps in-frame clones, though not all of them. The top ten hold 0.95% to 1.1% of the sample, which has under 350,000 clones, 86% seen once. Sequenced: PBMCs. These receptors all stem from a woman under 30 in good health and CMV-seronegative.

The rearrangement links TRBV6-5 to TRBJ1-1, with a weak D call TRBD1 (6 bases). CDR1 and CDR2 from the germline V gene are MNHEY and SVGAGI. V dropped 5 bases and J dropped 5 bases, with 12 bases sitting between them. This CDR3 comprises 13 residues. The CDR3 DNA reads as TGTGCCAGCAGTGCAACAGGGTGGACTGAAGCTTTCTTT. It translates to CASSATGWTEAFF.

The chain joins TRBV9 to TRBJ2-1; 9 nucleotides align to TRBD1. This CDR3 comprises 16 residues. Per the germline V gene, CDR1 is SGDLS and CDR2 is YYNGEE. V lost 5 bases to trimming and J lost 4 bases; unmatched junction nucleotides: 10. CDR3 sequence (DNA): TGTGCCAGCAGTGTCGGAGGGGGACAGGGATACAATGAGCAGTTCTTC. Its protein is CASSVGGGQGYNEQFF.

The chain's CDR3 is CSVMGQDSTDTQYF. CDR3 DNA sequence: TGCAGCGTAATGGGACAGGATAGCACAGATACGCAGTATTTT. J is TRBJ2-3 and V is TRBV29-1; TRBD1 matches 8 bases. Germline values: CDR1 SQVTM, CDR2 ANQGSEA. The CDR3 covers 14 residues. With 6 bases clipped from V and 0 bases from J, the junction kept 5 bases outside the gene matches.

This clone was observed once. V usage is TRBV6-6 and J usage is TRBJ2-5, with a weak D call TRBD2 (5 bases). The CDR3 totals 13 residues. Germline V gene data show CDR1 as MNHNY and CDR2 as SVGAGI (reference sequence). The V gene lost 4 bases and the J gene lost 1 base, with 7 bases spanning the gap. CDR3 region: CASSSGSQETQYF. The DNA of the CDR3 is TGTGCCAGCAGTTCGGGGTCCCAAGAGACCCAGTACTTC.

J is TRBJ1-2 and V is TRBV7-2; 7 bases align to TRBD1. CDR1 is SGHTA, CDR2 FQGNSA, per germline. J was trimmed by 0 bases and V by 4 bases; bases with no gene match: 8. The CDR3 runs to 16 residues. Written as DNA, the CDR3 is TGTGCCAGCAGCTCAATAACCGGGACAGCTAACTATGGCTACACCTTC. Protein product: CASSSITGTANYGYTF.

This chain links TRBV7-3 with TRBJ1-2; D ambiguous. The V gene lost 2 bases and the J gene lost 2 bases, with 9 bases spanning the gap. CDR1 and CDR2 (germline): SGHTA, FQGTGA. The CDR3 is made up of 14 amino acids. DNA for the CDR3: TGTGCCAGCAGCTTACGGAGCAGAAACTATGGCTACACCTTC. Residues: CASSLRSRNYGYTF. The full variable domain, its missing parts supplied by reference TRBV7-3 and TRBJ1-2, is GAGVSQTPSNKVTEKGKYVELRCDPISGHTALYWYRQSLGQGPEFLIYFQGTGAADDSGLPNDRFFAVRPEGSVSTLKIQRTERGDSAVYLCASSLRSRNYGYTFGSGTRLTVV.

The chain joins TRBV30 to TRBJ2-1, with 10 bases aligning to TRBD1. The CDR3 is 14 residues long. V was pared by 4 bases and J by 6 bases, with 6 bases of the junction left unmatched. Germline-derived CDR1 and CDR2 are GTSNPN and SVGIG (reference sequence). The CDR3 reads CAWNLRDRGNEQFF. CDR3 nucleotide sequence: TGTGCCTGGAACCTCCGGGACAGGGGCAATGAGCAGTTCTTC.

This clone was seen only once. The rearrangement uses TRBV5-1 and TRBJ1-2; 10 bases are shared with TRBD1. The V gene end was trimmed by 3 bases and the J gene end by 5 bases; junction bases not matched to a gene: 7. The CDR3 loop spans 15 amino acids. Looked up from germline, CDR1 is SGHRS and CDR2 is YFSETQ. The CDR3 protein is CASSSPGTGVYGYTF. In nucleotides, the CDR3 is TGCGCCAGCAGCTCCCCCGGGACAGGGGTATATGGCTACACCTTC.

The CDR3 spells CASSLDRSGSSYNEQFF. The CDR3 bases are TGTGCCAGCAGCTTAGATCGTAGCGGGAGCTCCTACAATGAGCAGTTCTTC. The chain uses TRBV11-3 and TRBJ2-1; 9 positions agree with TRBD2. There are 17 residues in the CDR3. The germline CDR1 and CDR2 sequences are SGHNT and YENEEA. After removal of 0 bases from V and 0 bases from J, the junction contained 3 bases not matched to a gene.

This clone was found once. The chain recombines TRBV4-1 with TRBJ2-7; 10 positions match TRBD1. The junction had 13 bases not matched to a gene; V was cut back by 1 base and J by 7 bases. The CDR3 has 17 residues. Germline V CDR1 and CDR2: MGHRA, YSYEKL. The CDR3 nucleotides are TGCGCCAGCAGCCAAGGGGTCCGGGACAGGGGTGTTGGGGAGCAGTACTTC. It is translated as CASSQGVRDRGVGEQYF.

The chain combines TRBV27 with TRBJ2-2, with D unclear. Germline lookup yields CDR1 MNHEY and CDR2 SMNVEV (reference sequence). This CDR3 has 14 residues. The V and J ends lost 11 bases and 0 bases respectively, with 13 bases between them. The CDR3 sequence: CAASGKANTGELFF. CDR3 DNA: TGTGCCGCCTCAGGAAAAGCGAACACCGGGGAGCTGTTTTTT.

The J gene is TRBJ2-1, the V gene TRBV6-5; TRBD2 aligns across 13 bases. This CDR3 has 16 residues. J lost 7 bases, V lost 0 bases, and 3 bases had no gene match. Germline values: CDR1 MNHEY, CDR2 SVGAGI. CDR3 nucleotide sequence: TGTGCCAGCAGTTACTCGTGGACTAGCGGGAGTAATGAGCAGTTCTTC. Protein: CASSYSWTSGSNEQFF.

The chain combines TRBV5-1 with TRBJ2-7, with D possibly matching TRBD1 (5 bases). V shed 5 bases and J shed 0 bases, with 9 bases lying between them. Germline CDR1 SGHRS, CDR2 YFSETQ. The CDR3 is 13 residues long. The CDR3 nucleotides read TGCGCCAGCAGTGCACAGGTCTCCTACGAGCAGTACTTC. Its translation: CASSAQVSYEQYF. The full variable domain, completed using reference TRBV5-1 and TRBJ2-7, is KAGVTQTPRYLIKTRGQQVTLSCSPISGHRSVSWYQQTPGQGLQFLFEYFSETQRNKGNFPGRFSGRQFSNSRSEMNVSTLELGDSALYLCASSAQVSYEQYFGPGTRLTVT.

This chain links TRBV5-6 with TRBJ2-2; the D is unclear. V lost 0 bases and J lost 2, with 8 bases in between. Germline values: CDR1 SGHDT, CDR2 YYEEEE. CDR3 length: 15 amino acids. The CDR3 bases are TGTGCCAGCAGCTTGGAGCAACTTAACACCGGGGAGCTGTTTTTT. This sequence encodes CASSLEQLNTGELFF. The entire variable domain, with the rest obtained from reference TRBV5-6 and TRBJ2-2, is as follows: DAGVTQSPTHLIKTRGQQVTLRCSPKSGHDTVSWYQQALGQGPQFIFQYYEEEERQRGNFPDRFSGHQFPNYSSELNVNALLLGDSALYLCASSLEQLNTGELFFGEGSRLTVL.

In its sample, this clone was seen a few times. This rearrangement joins TRBV7-3 to TRBJ1-6, with D perhaps TRBD1 (5 bases). In germline, CDR1 is SGHTA, CDR2 FQGTGA. V was cut by 1 base and J by 7 bases, with 14 bases left in between. CDR3 length: 16 amino acids. This chain's CDR3 is CASSLNPQASNSPLHF. The CDR3 nucleotides are TGTGCCAGCAGCTTAAACCCACAGGCTTCAAATTCACCCCTCCACTTT.

This sequence joins TRBV5-1 and TRBJ1-1; weak D call: TRBD1 (6 bases). Germline V gene lookup returns CDR1 SGHRS and CDR2 YFSETQ. The CDR3 is 14 residues long. With 3 bases removed from V and 2 bases from J, the gap between germline ends came to 11 bases. CDR3 sequence (DNA): TGCGCCAGCAGCTCCGGGACACTCAACACTGAAGCTTTCTTT. It is translated as CASSSGTLNTEAFF.

This clone has only a few counts. CDR3 in DNA: TGTGCCAGCAGTTTATCGGACCCTCCGGGAGATGGCTACACCTTC. Its translation is CASSLSDPPGDGYTF. V usage is TRBV27 and J usage is TRBJ1-2; D gene ambiguous. The length of the CDR3 is 15 residues. Deletions cut 0 bases from V and 6 bases from J, with 14 bases between. Germline V gives CDR1 MNHEY, CDR2 SMNVEV (reference sequence).

This rearrangement joins TRBV7-6 to TRBJ1-5; D uncertain. The CDR3 runs to 16 residues. Per germline, CDR1 SGHVS and CDR2 FNYEAQ. V dropped 1 base and J dropped 1 base, with 11 bases sitting between them. This CDR3 is CASSLDSGRSNQPQHF. In DNA form, the CDR3 reads TGTGCCAGCAGCTTAGATTCGGGGAGGAGCAATCAGCCCCAGCATTTT.

This chain joins TRBV28 and TRBJ1-3; D is possibly TRBD1 (6 bases). The CDR3 has 15 amino acids. Trimming stripped 3 bases from V and 2 bases from J, with 11 bases between. CDR1 and CDR2 from the germline V gene are MDHEN and SYDVKM. The CDR3 protein is CASSFGWDTGNTIYF. CDR3 bases: TGTGCCAGCAGTTTCGGCTGGGACACTGGAAACACCATATATTTT.

V is TRBV19 and J is TRBJ1-2; no reliable D call. Germline CDR1 LNHDA, CDR2 SQIVND (reference sequence). Trimming left V 5 bases short and J 0 bases short, with 7 bases between. CDR3 length equals 13 residues. Here the CDR3 DNA reads TGTGCCAGTAGTTTACTCCCTAACTATGGCTACACCTTC. It is translated as CASSLLPNYGYTF.

With respect to this clone: The sample carries other DNA sequences with the same CDR3. The chain links TRBV7-9 to TRBJ2-7, with D possibly TRBD1 on 6 matching bases. The CDR3 is 15 amino acids. The V and J ends lost 5 bases and 0 bases respectively, with 14 bases between them. The V gene's germline CDR1 is SEHNR and CDR2 FQNEAQ (reference sequence). CDR3 loop: CASSTRQGSSYEQYF. As DNA, the CDR3 is TGTGCCAGCAGCACACGCCAGGGGAGCTCCTACGAGCAGTACTTC.

This clone was counted a single time. The CDR3 is CASSFTGGTYEQYF. CDR3 coding DNA: TGTGCCAGCAGTTTTACAGGGGGCACCTACGAGCAGTACTTC. The rearrangement links TRBV27 to TRBJ2-7; 9 bases match TRBD1. The CDR3 contains 14 residues. V dropped 3 bases and J dropped 2; count of bases not matched to a gene: 2. The V gene's germline CDR1 is MNHEY and CDR2 SMNVEV (reference sequence).

The chain couples TRBV5-1 to TRBJ1-1, with 8 nucleotides matching TRBD1. In germline, CDR1 is SGHRS, CDR2 YFSETQ. This CDR3 has 16 residues. J gave up 4 bases and V 4 bases, and 12 bases lay outside the gene matches. The CDR3 spells CASSPKTLTGVTEAFF. CDR3 coding DNA: TGCGCCAGCAGCCCAAAAACTTTGACAGGGGTCACTGAAGCTTTCTTT.